The clone carrying this T cell receptor beta chain was counted between two and nine times. Its cognate antigen is unknown. This sample was taken from a study of beta chain features in type 1 diabetes. Points from the study as a whole: Researchers report that Type 1 diabetes patients had moderately but significantly shorter TCRB CDR3s across all four CD4+ subsets.

V was shortened by 5 bases and J by 5 bases, with 13 bases between the two germline ends. The CDR3 covers 14 residues. Germline lookup yields CDR1 SGHTA and CDR2 FQGNSA. Since all of the isolated RNA was reverse transcribed, expressed TCRB transcripts were what got sequenced. Assay used: immunoSEQ multiplex PCR; TCRdb lists only in-frame clones, some missing. The sample includes hundreds of thousands of clones, roughly 9% seen only once; the top ten take about 1%. The sequencing sample was made of central memory CD4+ T cells from blood. V and J are TRBV7-2 and TRBJ2-1, with D possibly matching TRBD1 (6 bases). The sequence derives from a man younger than 40 with type 1 diabetes. CDR3 residues: CASSTRDTNNEQFF. The CDR3 coding sequence is TGTGCCAGCAGCACCCGGGACACTAACAATGAGCAGTTCTTC. The full variable domain, completed using reference TRBV7-2 and TRBJ2-1, is GAGVSQSPSNKVTEKGKDVELRCDPISGHTALYWYRQSLGQGLEFLIYFQGNSAPDKSGLPSDRFSAERTGGSVSTLTIQRTQQEDSAVYLCASSTRDTNNEQFFGPGTRLTVL.